This T cell receptor beta chain comes out of a study of blood T cell repertoires in COVID-19. Looking at the study overall: The study drew acute and convalescent COVID-19 samples from the United States, Italy and Spain. T cells, B-cell-depleted T cells, or PBMCs supplied cDNA or gDNA.

The CDR3 is 15 residues long. Germline lookup yields CDR1 LNHDA and CDR2 SQIVND (reference sequence). V dropped 6 bases and J dropped 1; count of bases not matched to a gene: 6. Sequenced by immunoSEQ multiplex PCR; TCRdb stores in-frame clones only, minus some. Among 190,000 or so clones, about 83% were seen once, and the ten largest hold about 6%. Source material: peripheral blood. This chain links TRBV19 with TRBJ1-3; 7 bases are shared with TRBD1. The clonotype was recovered from a man aged 55 to 70 who had recovered from COVID-19. CDR3 loop: CASRDRADSGNTIYF. The DNA for the CDR3 is TGTGCCAGTAGAGACAGGGCCGATTCTGGAAACACCATATATTTT.